The rows below give T cell receptor beta chains drawn from one sample of a study of siplizumab effects on memory and regulatory T cells. The table came from immunoSEQ multiplex PCR; TCRdb's copy has only in-frame clones and leaves some out. There are about 87,000 clones in the sample; 80% to 90% occur only once, and roughly 15% lies in the top ten. The sequencing input was CD4+ T cells sorted from blood. These TCRs come from a human donor in good health. The CDR3 runs from the conserved cysteine through the conserved F or W. The order of the fields is V gene, D gene, J gene, clone size, CDR3 protein, CDR3 DNA. The D gene is left open where the match is weak. Where a row states a size, it is once, few, many or the class of an expanded clone; other rows omit it.

V gene: TRBV9
D gene: -
J gene: TRBJ2-5
clone size: -
CDR3 protein: CASSVESRRRETQYF
CDR3 DNA: TGTGCCAGCAGCGTAGAGTCTAGGAGACGGGAGACCCAGTACTTC

V gene: TRBV28
D gene: TRBD2
J gene: TRBJ2-5
clone size: -
CDR3 protein: CASSSPREPQYF
CDR3 DNA: TGTGCCAGCAGTTCCCCGCGGGAGCCCCAGTACTTC

V gene: TRBV30
D gene: -
J gene: TRBJ2-6
clone size: -
CDR3 protein: CAWMVFSGANVLTF
CDR3 DNA: TGTGCCTGGATGGTCTTCTCTGGGGCCAACGTCCTGACTTTC

V gene: TRBV7-3
D gene: -
J gene: TRBJ1-3
clone size: -
CDR3 protein: CASSLATGNTIYF
CDR3 DNA: TGTGCCAGCAGCCTGGCGACTGGAAACACCATATATTTT

V gene: TRBV7-2
D gene: TRBD1
J gene: TRBJ1-3
clone size: once
CDR3 protein: CASSLIDRAGNTIYF
CDR3 DNA: TGTGCCAGCAGCCTAATTGACAGGGCTGGAAACACCATATATTTT

V gene: TRBV7-3
D gene: -
J gene: TRBJ2-6
clone size: -
CDR3 protein: CASSYNSGANVLTF
CDR3 DNA: TGTGCCAGCAGCTACAACTCTGGGGCCAACGTCCTGACTTTC

V gene: TRBV5-1
D gene: -
J gene: TRBJ1-2
clone size: -
CDR3 protein: CASSLEGRKSGYTF
CDR3 DNA: TGCGCCAGCAGCTTGGAGGGGAGGAAGAGTGGCTACACCTTC

V gene: TRBV30
D gene: -
J gene: TRBJ1-4
clone size: -
CDR3 protein: CAWSPGTATNEKLFF
CDR3 DNA: TGTGCCTGGAGCCCGGGAACGGCAACTAATGAAAAACTGTTTTTT

V gene: TRBV27
D gene: TRBD2
J gene: TRBJ2-1
clone size: -
CDR3 protein: CASSLYGTSVDEQFF
CDR3 DNA: TGTGCCAGCAGTTTATATGGGACTAGCGTAGATGAGCAGTTCTTC

V gene: TRBV5-6
D gene: -
J gene: TRBJ1-1
clone size: -
CDR3 protein: CASSGSLRNTEAFF
CDR3 DNA: TGTGCCAGCAGCGGGTCTCTCAGGAACACTGAAGCTTTCTTT

V gene: TRBV19
D gene: -
J gene: TRBJ2-4
clone size: once
CDR3 protein: CASSGRDSREGENIQYF
CDR3 DNA: TGTGCCAGTAGTGGCCGGGACAGCCGGGAGGGAGAAAACATTCAGTACTTC

V gene: TRBV10-3
D gene: -
J gene: TRBJ2-2
clone size: -
CDR3 protein: CAISSGSGGELFF
CDR3 DNA: TGTGCCATCAGTTCCGGCTCAGGGGGGGAGCTGTTTTTT

V gene: TRBV12-5
D gene: TRBD2
J gene: TRBJ2-2
clone size: -
CDR3 protein: CASGLVPTSAKSNTGELFF
CDR3 DNA: TGTGCTAGTGGTTTGGTCCCGACTAGCGCCAAATCGAACACCGGGGAGCTGTTTTTT

V gene: TRBV4-3
D gene: -
J gene: TRBJ2-7
clone size: -
CDR3 protein: CASSQEEGTYEQYF
CDR3 DNA: TGCGCCAGCAGCCAAGAAGAGGGTACCTACGAGCAGTACTTC

V gene: TRBV5-4
D gene: TRBD1
J gene: TRBJ2-6
clone size: -
CDR3 protein: CASSAKTGLAGANVLTF
CDR3 DNA: TGTGCCAGCAGCGCCAAGACAGGGCTCGCCGGGGCCAACGTCCTGACTTTC

V gene: TRBV5-1
D gene: -
J gene: TRBJ2-3
clone size: -
CDR3 protein: CASSLGRTDTQYF
CDR3 DNA: TGCGCCAGCAGCTTGGGCCGGACAGATACGCAGTATTTT

V gene: TRBV7-3
D gene: TRBD1
J gene: TRBJ1-5
clone size: -
CDR3 protein: CASSSGGYSNQPQHF
CDR3 DNA: TGTGCCAGCAGCTCAGGGGGATATAGCAATCAGCCCCAGCATTTT

V gene: TRBV5-1
D gene: -
J gene: TRBJ2-2
clone size: -
CDR3 protein: CASSLGGPTNTGELFF
CDR3 DNA: TGCGCCAGCAGCTTGGGCGGTCCTACGAACACCGGGGAGCTGTTCTTT

V gene: TRBV6-5
D gene: TRBD1
J gene: TRBJ1-1
clone size: -
CDR3 protein: CASKRGQYTEAFF
CDR3 DNA: TGTGCCAGCAAAAGGGGACAGTACACTGAAGCTTTCTTT

V gene: TRBV28
D gene: TRBD1
J gene: TRBJ1-1
clone size: -
CDR3 protein: CASNVATGLNTEAFF
CDR3 DNA: TGTGCCAGCAACGTAGCGACAGGGTTGAACACTGAAGCTTTCTTT

V gene: TRBV21-1
D gene: -
J gene: TRBJ2-1
clone size: -
CDR3 protein: CASSSPAGASSKFF
CDR3 DNA: TGTGCCAGCAGCTCCCCGGCGGGGGCTAGCAGCAAGTTCTTC

V gene: TRBV28
D gene: -
J gene: TRBJ2-1
clone size: once
CDR3 protein: CASSLASPHEQFF
CDR3 DNA: TGTGCCAGCAGTTTAGCCAGCCCGCATGAGCAGTTCTTC

V gene: TRBV30
D gene: TRBD2
J gene: TRBJ2-7
clone size: -
CDR3 protein: CACQLAVTTYEQYF
CDR3 DNA: TGTGCCTGCCAGCTAGCGGTGACTACATACGAGCAGTACTTC

V gene: TRBV6-5
D gene: -
J gene: TRBJ2-6
clone size: -
CDR3 protein: CATNSGANVLTF
CDR3 DNA: TGTGCCACCAACTCTGGGGCCAACGTCCTGACTTTC

V gene: TRBV2
D gene: -
J gene: TRBJ1-1
clone size: -
CDR3 protein: CASNRGWTEAFF
CDR3 DNA: TGTGCCAGCAATCGGGGCTGGACTGAAGCTTTCTTT

V gene: TRBV27
D gene: -
J gene: TRBJ2-3
clone size: -
CDR3 protein: CASSRPPTDTQYF
CDR3 DNA: TGTGCCAGCAGTCGGCCCCCCACAGATACGCAGTATTTT

V gene: TRBV11-3
D gene: -
J gene: TRBJ2-2
clone size: -
CDR3 protein: CASSLEMTGELFF
CDR3 DNA: TGTGCCAGCAGCTTAGAGATGACCGGGGAGCTGTTTTTT

V gene: TRBV7-9
D gene: -
J gene: TRBJ1-3
clone size: -
CDR3 protein: CASSLPGRGNTIYF
CDR3 DNA: TGTGCCAGCAGCCTCCCAGGGAGAGGAAACACCATATATTTT

V gene: TRBV28
D gene: -
J gene: TRBJ2-7
clone size: -
CDR3 protein: CASSLGYSGFYEQYF
CDR3 DNA: TGTGCCAGCAGTTTAGGATATAGCGGATTCTACGAGCAGTACTTC

V gene: TRBV6-6
D gene: -
J gene: TRBJ2-3
clone size: -
CDR3 protein: CASSTGADTQYF
CDR3 DNA: TGTGCCAGCAGTACGGGAGCAGATACGCAGTATTTT

V gene: TRBV5-1
D gene: TRBD2
J gene: TRBJ2-1
clone size: -
CDR3 protein: CASSFGTSGRFVDEQFF
CDR3 DNA: TGCGCCAGCAGCTTCGGGACTAGCGGGAGATTTGTCGATGAGCAGTTCTTC

V gene: TRBV5-1
D gene: -
J gene: TRBJ2-3
clone size: -
CDR3 protein: CASGTGADTQYF
CDR3 DNA: TGCGCCAGCGGAACTGGGGCAGATACGCAGTATTTT

V gene: TRBV5-4
D gene: -
J gene: TRBJ2-7
clone size: -
CDR3 protein: CASSAGTHEQYF
CDR3 DNA: TGTGCCAGCAGCGCCGGGACCCACGAGCAGTACTTC

V gene: TRBV18
D gene: -
J gene: TRBJ2-3
clone size: -
CDR3 protein: CASSRDRSSHTDTQYF
CDR3 DNA: TGTGCCAGCTCACGGGACCGAAGTTCCCACACAGATACGCAGTATTTT

V gene: TRBV4-1
D gene: -
J gene: TRBJ2-2
clone size: -
CDR3 protein: CASSPRGQLNTGELFF
CDR3 DNA: TGCGCCAGCAGCCCTCGGGGGCAACTGAACACCGGGGAGCTGTTTTTT

V gene: TRBV5-1
D gene: -
J gene: TRBJ2-2
clone size: -
CDR3 protein: CASSLSTGTGTGELFF
CDR3 DNA: TGCGCCAGCAGCTTGAGCACAGGGACGGGCACCGGGGAGCTGTTTTTT

V gene: TRBV18
D gene: -
J gene: TRBJ2-1
clone size: -
CDR3 protein: CASSPGYHNEQFF
CDR3 DNA: TGTGCCAGCTCACCAGGTTATCACAATGAGCAGTTCTTC

V gene: TRBV29-1
D gene: -
J gene: TRBJ2-1
clone size: few
CDR3 protein: CSGSVGVNEQFF
CDR3 DNA: TGCAGCGGCTCGGTGGGAGTGAATGAGCAGTTCTTC

V gene: TRBV15
D gene: -
J gene: TRBJ2-1
clone size: -
CDR3 protein: CATSRDSGGAYNEQFF
CDR3 DNA: TGTGCCACCAGCAGAGATTCGGGGGGCGCCTACAATGAGCAGTTCTTC

V gene: TRBV11-2
D gene: -
J gene: TRBJ1-1
clone size: -
CDR3 protein: CASSLDQGTEAFF
CDR3 DNA: TGTGCCAGCAGCTTAGATCAGGGGACTGAAGCTTTCTTT

V gene: TRBV5-4
D gene: -
J gene: TRBJ1-1
clone size: medium-sized
CDR3 protein: CASSLEGRGSNTEAFF
CDR3 DNA: TGTGCCAGCAGCTTGGAGGGCAGGGGTTCGAACACTGAAGCTTTCTTT

V gene: TRBV5-4
D gene: -
J gene: TRBJ1-2
clone size: -
CDR3 protein: CATGTDYGYTF
CDR3 DNA: TGTGCCACTGGGACCGACTATGGCTACACCTTC

V gene: TRBV5-1
D gene: TRBD1
J gene: TRBJ2-7
clone size: -
CDR3 protein: CASSLEQGALYEQYF
CDR3 DNA: TGCGCCAGCAGCTTGGAACAGGGGGCCCTCTACGAGCAGTACTTC

V gene: TRBV13
D gene: -
J gene: TRBJ2-1
clone size: -
CDR3 protein: CASSLGGELYNEQFF
CDR3 DNA: TGTGCCAGCAGCTTAGGCGGAGAGCTCTACAATGAGCAGTTCTTC

V gene: TRBV5-1
D gene: -
J gene: TRBJ2-2
clone size: -
CDR3 protein: CASSLAPGELFF
CDR3 DNA: TGCGCCAGCAGCTTGGCACCCGGGGAGCTGTTTTTT

V gene: TRBV4-1
D gene: TRBD1
J gene: TRBJ1-2
clone size: few
CDR3 protein: CASSSNRGRDGYTF
CDR3 DNA: TGCGCCAGCAGCTCGAACAGGGGGCGGGATGGCTACACCTTC

V gene: TRBV11-1
D gene: TRBD2
J gene: TRBJ2-7
clone size: -
CDR3 protein: CASSLLAGGGSYEQYF
CDR3 DNA: TGTGCCAGCAGCTTACTTGCGGGAGGGGGCTCCTACGAGCAGTACTTC

V gene: TRBV6-1
D gene: -
J gene: TRBJ1-2
clone size: -
CDR3 protein: CASSEAEVRQDGYTF
CDR3 DNA: TGTGCCAGCAGTGAAGCGGAGGTTAGGCAGGACGGCTACACCTTC

V gene: TRBV19
D gene: -
J gene: TRBJ2-3
clone size: -
CDR3 protein: CASSIGSTDTQYF
CDR3 DNA: TGTGCCAGTAGTATTGGGAGCACAGATACGCAGTATTTT

V gene: TRBV19
D gene: -
J gene: TRBJ2-3
clone size: few
CDR3 protein: CATAPGGTDTQYF
CDR3 DNA: TGTGCGACCGCTCCGGGAGGCACAGATACGCAGTATTTT

V gene: TRBV6-1
D gene: -
J gene: TRBJ2-1
clone size: -
CDR3 protein: CASLSGSSNEQFF
CDR3 DNA: TGTGCCAGCCTAAGCGGGTCCTCCAATGAGCAGTTCTTC

V gene: TRBV6-4
D gene: -
J gene: TRBJ1-5
clone size: -
CDR3 protein: CASSLGMGNQPQHF
CDR3 DNA: TGTGCCAGCAGTTTAGGTATGGGCAATCAGCCCCAGCATTTT